These T cell receptor beta chains were read from a single sample in a study of T cells after yellow fever vaccination. Via MiXCR, TCRdb re-called the 5' RACE reads, giving one row per CDR3 protein. Seen here are about 340,000 distinct CDR3 sequences, roughly an eighth observed once, and the top ten hold 3% to 4%. The source was CD4+ T cells sorted from PBMCs, collected 15 days after the yellow fever booster vaccination. All receptors come from a man younger than 35 who received the YFV17D yellow fever vaccine. The CDR3 runs from the conserved cysteine through the conserved F or W. Fields, in order: J gene, D gene, V gene, clone size, CDR3 protein, CDR3 DNA. The D gene is left open where the match is weak. Clone size, where shown, is once, few, many, or a class for clones that have expanded.

j_call: TRBJ2-3; d_call: .; v_call: TRBV11-2; clone_size: many; cdr3_aa: CASSLGATDTQYF; cdr3_nt: TGTGCCAGCAGCTTAGGGGCCACAGATACGCAGTATTTT
j_call: TRBJ1-1; d_call: .; v_call: TRBV19; clone_size: few; cdr3_aa: CASNQENTEAFF; cdr3_nt: TGTGCCAGTAATCAGGAGAACACTGAAGCTTTCTTT
j_call: TRBJ2-3; d_call: TRBD2; v_call: TRBV11-2; clone_size: .; cdr3_aa: CASSLRLAGAGTDTQYF; cdr3_nt: TGTGCCAGCAGCTTACGACTAGCGGGGGCAGGCACAGATACGCAGTATTTT
j_call: TRBJ2-1; d_call: .; v_call: TRBV10-3; clone_size: few; cdr3_aa: CATGMGGAENEQFF; cdr3_nt: TGTGCCACGGGGATGGGGGGGGCGGAAAATGAGCAGTTCTTC
j_call: TRBJ2-3; d_call: TRBD2; v_call: TRBV5-1; clone_size: many; cdr3_aa: CASGGMTSGGTDTQYF; cdr3_nt: TGCGCCAGCGGGGGAATGACTAGCGGGGGTACAGATACGCAGTATTTT
j_call: TRBJ1-1; d_call: .; v_call: TRBV4-1; clone_size: many; cdr3_aa: CASSHNIMNTEAFF; cdr3_nt: TGCGCCAGCAGCCACAACATCATGAACACTGAAGCTTTCTTT
j_call: TRBJ2-7; d_call: TRBD2; v_call: TRBV6-2/TRBV6-3; clone_size: .; cdr3_aa: CASSLAGSAYEQYF; cdr3_nt: TGTGCCAGCAGCTTAGCGGGTTCCGCCTACGAGCAGTACTTC
j_call: TRBJ2-5; d_call: .; v_call: TRBV4-1; clone_size: few; cdr3_aa: CASSHLIQETQYF; cdr3_nt: TGCGCCAGCAGCCACCTAATTCAAGAGACCCAGTACTTC
j_call: TRBJ2-3; d_call: TRBD2; v_call: TRBV10-3; clone_size: .; cdr3_aa: CAISDPERRGSDTQYF; cdr3_nt: TGTGCCATCAGTGATCCCGAAAGGCGGGGGTCAGATACGCAGTATTTT
j_call: TRBJ2-7; d_call: .; v_call: TRBV6-6; clone_size: few; cdr3_aa: CASSQRPGYEQYF; cdr3_nt: TGTGCCAGCAGCCAAAGGCCAGGGTACGAGCAGTACTTC
j_call: TRBJ2-5; d_call: .; v_call: TRBV5-1; clone_size: .; cdr3_aa: CASSLAWSWETQYF; cdr3_nt: TGCGCCAGCAGCTTGGCCTGGTCATGGGAGACCCAGTACTTC
j_call: TRBJ1-5; d_call: .; v_call: TRBV25-1; clone_size: .; cdr3_aa: CASEGGRNQPQHF; cdr3_nt: TGTGCCAGTGAGGGGGGCCGCAATCAGCCCCAGCATTTT
j_call: TRBJ1-1; d_call: TRBD1; v_call: TRBV6-2/TRBV6-3; clone_size: .; cdr3_aa: CASSRQGWDTEAFF; cdr3_nt: TGTGCCAGCAGTCGACAGGGATGGGACACTGAAGCTTTCTTT
j_call: TRBJ2-5; d_call: TRBD1; v_call: TRBV7-2; clone_size: .; cdr3_aa: CASSPADRKQETQYF; cdr3_nt: TGTGCCAGCAGCCCCGCGGACAGGAAGCAAGAGACCCAGTACTTC
j_call: TRBJ2-2; d_call: TRBD1; v_call: TRBV5-1; clone_size: .; cdr3_aa: CASSLLQGRRDTGELFF; cdr3_nt: TGCGCCAGCAGCTTATTACAGGGGCGCCGGGACACCGGGGAGCTGTTTTTT
j_call: TRBJ1-6; d_call: .; v_call: TRBV7-2; clone_size: few; cdr3_aa: CASSRSAGQIESPLHF; cdr3_nt: TGTGCCAGCAGCCGAAGCGCGGGGCAGATCGAATCACCCCTCCACTTT
j_call: TRBJ2-3; d_call: TRBD1; v_call: TRBV20-1; clone_size: .; cdr3_aa: CSARGTGGRFTKDTQYF; cdr3_nt: TGCAGTGCTAGGGGGACAGGGGGGCGATTCACGAAAGATACGCAGTATTTT
j_call: TRBJ2-7; d_call: .; v_call: TRBV7-8; clone_size: .; cdr3_aa: CASSSGHWNEQYF; cdr3_nt: TGTGCCAGCAGCTCGGGACATTGGAACGAGCAGTACTTC
j_call: TRBJ2-3; d_call: .; v_call: TRBV9; clone_size: .; cdr3_aa: CASSVEQVTDTQYF; cdr3_nt: TGTGCCAGCAGCGTGGAGCAGGTGACGGATACGCAGTATTTT
j_call: TRBJ2-4; d_call: TRBD2; v_call: TRBV5-5; clone_size: few; cdr3_aa: CASSPGGQRRTTYF; cdr3_nt: TGTGCCAGCAGCCCGGGGGGGCAGCGGCGGACGACGTACTTC
j_call: TRBJ1-1; d_call: .; v_call: TRBV12-3/TRBV12-4; clone_size: many; cdr3_aa: CASRTDTEAFF; cdr3_nt: TGTGCCAGCAGAACCGACACTGAAGCTTTCTTT
j_call: TRBJ2-3; d_call: .; v_call: TRBV6-6; clone_size: few; cdr3_aa: CASTGGTDTQYF; cdr3_nt: TGTGCCAGCACTGGGGGTACAGATACGCAGTATTTT
j_call: TRBJ2-3; d_call: .; v_call: TRBV3-1; clone_size: .; cdr3_aa: CASSQQVVGNTQYF; cdr3_nt: TGTGCCAGCAGCCAACAGGTGGTAGGGAATACGCAGTATTTT
j_call: TRBJ1-3; d_call: TRBD1; v_call: TRBV20-1; clone_size: .; cdr3_aa: CSARAAGTGGNTIYF; cdr3_nt: TGCAGTGCTAGAGCGGCAGGGACAGGTGGAAACACCATATATTTT
j_call: TRBJ2-3; d_call: TRBD2; v_call: TRBV20-1; clone_size: .; cdr3_aa: CSARLGLNTDTQYF; cdr3_nt: TGCAGTGCTCGCCTGGGACTAAACACAGATACGCAGTATTTT
j_call: TRBJ2-7; d_call: .; v_call: TRBV20-1; clone_size: many; cdr3_aa: CSARDGRDYEQYF; cdr3_nt: TGCAGTGCTAGAGATGGCAGAGATTACGAGCAGTACTTC
j_call: TRBJ2-5; d_call: TRBD1; v_call: TRBV5-5; clone_size: .; cdr3_aa: CASSPGQNQETQYF; cdr3_nt: TGTGCCAGCAGCCCGGGACAGAACCAAGAGACCCAGTACTTC
j_call: TRBJ2-5; d_call: .; v_call: TRBV7-2; clone_size: few; cdr3_aa: CASSTWTPPETQYF; cdr3_nt: TGTGCCAGCAGCACTTGGACGCCGCCAGAGACCCAGTACTTC
j_call: TRBJ2-2; d_call: .; v_call: TRBV6-6; clone_size: .; cdr3_aa: CATTPTSAGGTGELFF; cdr3_nt: TGTGCCACCACCCCAACAAGCGCCGGCGGCACCGGGGAGCTGTTTTTT
j_call: TRBJ1-5; d_call: TRBD1; v_call: TRBV10-3; clone_size: many; cdr3_aa: CAISGTGGNQPQHF; cdr3_nt: TGTGCCATCAGCGGGACAGGGGGCAATCAGCCCCAGCATTTT
j_call: TRBJ1-2; d_call: .; v_call: TRBV5-6; clone_size: few; cdr3_aa: CASTDPHGANYGYTF; cdr3_nt: TGTGCCAGCACCGATCCTCATGGAGCTAACTATGGCTACACCTTC
j_call: TRBJ1-1; d_call: .; v_call: TRBV7-2; clone_size: .; cdr3_aa: CASSLSPGTEAFF; cdr3_nt: TGTGCCAGCAGCTTATCGCCGGGCACTGAAGCTTTCTTT
j_call: TRBJ2-5; d_call: .; v_call: TRBV20-1; clone_size: .; cdr3_aa: CSAGGRRRQETQYF; cdr3_nt: TGCAGTGCTGGTGGTCGCCGGCGGCAAGAGACCCAGTACTTC
j_call: TRBJ1-2; d_call: TRBD1; v_call: TRBV7-2; clone_size: few; cdr3_aa: CASSLVPDRSYGYTF; cdr3_nt: TGTGCCAGCAGCTTAGTACCGGACAGGAGCTATGGCTACACCTTC
j_call: TRBJ1-1; d_call: .; v_call: TRBV12-5; clone_size: .; cdr3_aa: CASGLGPPSESAEAFF; cdr3_nt: TGTGCTAGTGGTTTGGGTCCCCCCTCTGAGAGCGCTGAAGCTTTCTTT
j_call: TRBJ1-1; d_call: .; v_call: TRBV9; clone_size: .; cdr3_aa: CASSVDTRAAEAFF; cdr3_nt: TGTGCCAGCAGCGTAGATACCAGGGCGGCTGAAGCTTTCTTT
j_call: TRBJ1-4; d_call: TRBD1; v_call: TRBV18; clone_size: .; cdr3_aa: CASSLSGQKNEKLFF; cdr3_nt: TGTGCCAGCTCACTCTCGGGACAGAAGAATGAAAAACTGTTTTTT
j_call: TRBJ2-7; d_call: TRBD2; v_call: TRBV5-1; clone_size: many; cdr3_aa: CASRTGLAGGEQYF; cdr3_nt: TGCGCCAGCCGAACCGGACTAGCGGGGGGCGAGCAGTACTTC
j_call: TRBJ2-3; d_call: .; v_call: TRBV18; clone_size: .; cdr3_aa: CASLPPVTDTQYF; cdr3_nt: TGTGCCAGCTTACCACCGGTCACAGATACGCAGTATTTT
j_call: TRBJ2-5; d_call: TRBD2; v_call: TRBV10-3; clone_size: few; cdr3_aa: CATGGSGGPQETQYF; cdr3_nt: TGTGCCACCGGTGGTAGCGGGGGGCCCCAAGAGACCCAGTACTTC
j_call: TRBJ2-2; d_call: .; v_call: TRBV6-6; clone_size: .; cdr3_aa: CASSGPKTASTGELFF; cdr3_nt: TGTGCCAGCAGTGGGCCAAAAACCGCCAGCACCGGGGAGCTGTTTTTT
j_call: TRBJ2-5; d_call: .; v_call: TRBV7-2; clone_size: .; cdr3_aa: CASSPAVLETQYF; cdr3_nt: TGTGCCAGCAGCCCCGCAGTCTTGGAGACCCAGTACTTC